This is a list of T cell receptor beta chains from one sample in a study of CD8+CD57+ T cells in acquired aplastic anemia. TCRdb re-derived calls from the reads in MiXCR, one entry per CDR3 protein. The sample consists of roughly 200,000 distinct CDR3 sequences, roughly 65% of them appearing once. Sequenced input: sorted CD4+, CD8+, or CD8+CD57+ T cells (not recorded which) from PBMCs. All receptors come from a human donor with aplastic anemia. Each CDR3 is given with its conserved first and last residue. D genes are given only for firm matches. Size values are once, few and many counts, or a class for expanded clones, and some rows have none.

j_gene	v_gene	d_gene	abundance	CDR3nt	CDR3aa
TRBJ2-1	TRBV2	TRBD1	many	TGTGCCAGCAGTGAATCGACAGGGGGCAACAATGAGCAGTTCTTC	CASSESTGGNNEQFF
TRBJ2-3	TRBV7-8	TRBD2	many	TGTGCCAGCAGCTATATGGGACTAGCGGGGGCCGGCACAGATACGCAGTATTTT	CASSYMGLAGAGTDTQYF
TRBJ1-2	TRBV12-3/TRBV12-4	TRBD1	many	TGTGCCAGCAGTCTGGACAGGGAACTTAACTATGGCTACACCTTC	CASSLDRELNYGYTF
TRBJ1-1	TRBV15	-	-	TGTGCCACCAGCAGAGACAGGGCACCGAACACTGAAGCTTTCTTT	CATSRDRAPNTEAFF
TRBJ2-6	TRBV20-1	TRBD2	-	TGCAGTGCTAAGGGACTAGTTGGGGGCTACGTCCTGACTTTC	CSAKGLVGGYVLTF
TRBJ1-1	TRBV4-1	-	many	TGCGCCAGCAGCCGACCGATTTCATTCTCGTCGGTGGACACTGAAGCTTTCTTT	CASSRPISFSSVDTEAFF
TRBJ1-1	TRBV10-1	TRBD1	-	TGCGCCAGCAGTGACTCACCGGGACAGGGACCATTGCCTGAAGCTTTCTTT	CASSDSPGQGPLPEAFF
TRBJ2-1	TRBV20-1	TRBD2	-	TGCAGTGCTAGTACCGGGAGGACTTCTTACAATGAGCAGTTCTTC	CSASTGRTSYNEQFF
TRBJ2-5	TRBV24-1	TRBD1	-	TGTGCCACCAGTGACACTCAGGGACAGGGAGAACAAGAGACCCAGTACTTC	CATSDTQGQGEQETQYF
TRBJ2-1	TRBV20-1	-	-	TGCAGTGCTAGAGATCCGTTTGGGCAGGGCTCTAACAATGAGCAGTTCTTC	CSARDPFGQGSNNEQFF
TRBJ2-7	TRBV20-1	-	few	TGCAGTTCCGAGGTCCGTTACGAGCAGTACTTC	CSSEVRYEQYF
TRBJ1-6	TRBV2	-	-	TGTGCCAGCAGTAACAGCCGGGACGTTAATTCACCCCTCCACTTT	CASSNSRDVNSPLHF
TRBJ1-6	TRBV20-1	-	few	TGCAGTGCTAGTGGAGGGGAAATGGCGATCCACTTT	CSASGGEMAIHF
TRBJ2-1	TRBV14	-	once	TGTGCCAGCAGCCAAGACGTGTACAATGAGCAGTTCTTC	CASSQDVYNEQFF
TRBJ1-2	TRBV9	TRBD1	once	TGTGCCAGCAGCTCCCAAACCGGACAGGACTATGGCTACACCTTC	CASSSQTGQDYGYTF
TRBJ1-2	TRBV20-1	-	few	TGCAGTGCTACCCCGGGACTTGCCGGTGGCTACACCTTC	CSATPGLAGGYTF
TRBJ1-1	TRBV2	-	-	TGTGCCAGCAGTGTAAGAAGGCAGGGACAAAACACTGAAGCTTTCTTT	CASSVRRQGQNTEAFF
TRBJ2-3	TRBV4-1	-	few	TGCGCCAGCAGCCAACGATTGATCGGGCAGGACACAGATACGCAGTATTTT	CASSQRLIGQDTDTQYF
TRBJ2-1	TRBV3-1	TRBD2	few	TGTGCCAGCAGCAAAGACTTACAGCGGGGGTGGTATGAGCAGTTCTTC	CASSKDLQRGWYEQFF
TRBJ2-7	TRBV19	-	many	TGTGCCAGTAGTATCTCAGGGGCCCCCTACGAGCAGTACTTC	CASSISGAPYEQYF
TRBJ2-7	TRBV15	-	-	TGTGCCACCAGCAGAACCCACGAGCAGTACTTC	CATSRTHEQYF
TRBJ1-1	TRBV30	TRBD1	-	TGTGCCTGGAGTGTCCCTAACTGGACAGGGGGCAGTCTATTGGCTTTCTTT	CAWSVPNWTGGSLLAFF
TRBJ2-6	TRBV19	-	few	TGTGCCAGTAGTATGGGAGCTGGGGCCAACGTCCTGACTTTC	CASSMGAGANVLTF
TRBJ2-7	TRBV12-3/TRBV12-4	-	-	TGTGCCAGCAGTTTTGAGACCTACGAGCAGTACTTC	CASSFETYEQYF
TRBJ2-7	TRBV7-9	TRBD2	-	TGTGCCAGCAGGGACCTGGCGGGGGGCTACAATGAGCAGTACTTC	CASRDLAGGYNEQYF
TRBJ1-2	TRBV12-3/TRBV12-4	TRBD1	-	TGTGCCAGCAGTGAGTACAGGGGAGGCTACACCTTC	CASSEYRGGYTF
TRBJ1-2	TRBV15	-	-	TGTGCCACCAGCAGATCATTGGGGAGATCCAGCGGCTACACCTTC	CATSRSLGRSSGYTF